These 23 T cell receptor beta chains share one sample of origin, sequenced in a study of blood T cell repertoires in COVID-19. Profiled with immunoSEQ multiplex PCR; TCRdb holds only in-frame clones, not every one. The sample has about 190,000 clones, nearly 90% seen once. Source material: peripheral blood. All receptors derive from a woman aged 40 to 50 who had recovered from COVID-19.

The rearrangement uses TRBV9 and TRBJ1-2; 7 bases map to TRBD1. The CDR3 covers 15 residues. Germline-derived CDR1 and CDR2 are SGDLS and YYNGEE. The ends lost 4 bases at V and 7 bases at J; junction bases unmatched: 13. CDR3 sequence: CASSPRDSLGGGYTF. In nucleotides, the CDR3 is TGTGCCAGCAGCCCACGGGACAGTCTAGGGGGTGGCTACACCTTC.

The rearrangement joins TRBV3-1 (or the pseudogene TRBV3-2) to TRBJ2-1, with 11 bases identical to TRBD2. The V gene end was trimmed by 0 bases and the J gene end by 5 bases; junction bases not matched to a gene: 27. From germline, CDR1 is LGHDT and CDR2 YNNKEL (reference sequence). The CDR3 is made up of 24 amino acids. The CDR3 nucleotides read TGTGCCAGCAGCCAAGATAGGACAGGGGATCCCCCGAAGATAGCGGGAGGGGGCCACAATGAGCAGTTCTTC. Translation: CASSQDRTGDPPKIAGGGHNEQFF.

This sequence joins TRBV30 and TRBJ1-3, with D possibly being TRBD1 (6 bases). Germline-derived CDR1 and CDR2 are GTSNPN and SVGIG (reference sequence). V lost 5 bases to trimming and J lost 4 bases, with 15 bases between them. There are 14 residues in the CDR3. CDR3 in DNA: TGTGCCTGGGACCCCACAGGGATAGGAAACACCATATATTTT. This sequence encodes CAWDPTGIGNTIYF.

This chain uses TRBV7-8 with TRBJ2-2; D may be TRBD2 (6 bases). The V end was cut by 5 bases, the J end by 6 bases, with 16 bases between. CDR1 SGHVS and CDR2 FQNEAQ come from the germline V gene. The CDR3 length is 15 residues. The CDR3 DNA reads as TGTGCCAGCAGCCATCGACGGGAGAGGGCCGGGGAGCTGTTTTTT. This codes for CASSHRRERAGELFF. Full variable domain (remainder filled in from reference TRBV7-8 and TRBJ2-2): GAGVSQSPRYKVAKRGQDVALRCDPISGHVSLFWYQQALGQGPEFLTYFQNEAQLDKSGLPSDRFFAERPEGSVSTLKIQRTQQEDSAVYLCASSHRRERAGELFFGEGSRLTVL.

DNA of the CDR3: TGTGCCAGCAGCAAATTAACAGGGTCACGGGAAAAACTGTTTTTT. Amino acid sequence: CASSKLTGSREKLFF. This rearrangement joins TRBV21-1 to TRBJ1-4; the D segment call TRBD1 is taken from the table without a DNA check. TRBV21-1 is reported as a pseudogene. This CDR3 is built from 15 residues.

The chain combines TRBV6-6 with TRBJ2-1; D unresolved. Germline assignment: CDR1 MNHNY and CDR2 SVGAGI (reference sequence). V lost 4 bases and J 6 bases, leaving 13 bases between the germline ends. The CDR3 extends over 14 amino acids. The CDR3 DNA sequence: TGTGCCAGCAGTTTAGAAACCTCCCTCAATGAGCAGTTCTTC. It translates to CASSLETSLNEQFF.

V is TRBV18 and J is TRBJ1-2; 8 bases match TRBD1. Germline V gene sequence: CDR1 KGHSH, CDR2 LQKENI. This CDR3 spans 14 amino acids. The junction had 3 bases not matched to a gene; V was cut back by 2 bases and J by 4 bases. CDR3 region: CASSPGQGGYGYTF. As DNA, the CDR3 is TGTGCCAGCTCACCAGGACAGGGTGGCTATGGCTACACCTTC. Looking up the rest from reference TRBV18 and TRBJ1-2 gives the full variable domain: NAGVMQNPRHLVRRRGQEARLRCSPMKGHSHVYWYRQLPEEGLKFMVYLQKENIIDESGMPKERFSAEFPKEGPSILRIQQVVRGDSAAYFCASSPGQGGYGYTFGSGTRLTVV.

The chain carries TRBV2 and TRBJ2-2; D perhaps matches TRBD2 (6 bases). V was trimmed by 8 bases and J by 1 base, leaving 11 bases between them. CDR3 length: 14 amino acids. CDR1 is SNHLY and CDR2 is FYNNEI in the germline V gene. Here the CDR3 reads CASRGTVNTGELFF. The CDR3 coding sequence is TGTGCCAGCCGCGGGACGGTGAACACCGGGGAGCTGTTTTTT.

V and J are TRBV10-3 and TRBJ1-1, with 9 nucleotides matching TRBD1. Germline V lookup: CDR1 ENHRY, CDR2 SYGVKD. Trimming at V came to 8 bases and at J to 5 bases, leaving 6 bases not matched to a gene. The CDR3 totals 13 residues. The CDR3 protein is CAIAGDRVTEAFF. Here the CDR3 DNA reads TGTGCCATCGCCGGGGACAGGGTGACTGAAGCTTTCTTT.

The chain carries TRBV7-9 and TRBJ1-1; 7 bases align to TRBD1. The germline CDR1 and CDR2 sequences are SEHNR and FQNEAQ (reference sequence). This CDR3 is 15 amino acids long. V shed 5 bases and J 2 bases; nucleotides not matched to a gene: 8. CDR3 DNA sequence: TGTGCCAGCAGCGCCCGGGACAGACCAAACACTGAAGCTTTCTTT. It translates to CASSARDRPNTEAFF.

With respect to this clone: Its ends do not fully match the called genes, so a read error is possible. The J gene is TRBJ1-4, the V gene TRBV7-9, with a tentative D call TRBD1 (6 bases). The CDR3 sequence is 14 residues long. Germline V gives CDR1 SEHNR, CDR2 FQNEAQ (reference sequence). The DNA of the CDR3 is TGTGCCAGCGGCTTGACAGGATCGAATGAAAAACTGTTTTTT. As protein: CASGLTGSNEKLFF.

DNA for the CDR3: TGTGCCAGCAGTGAAGCTCGGGGGTTCGGTCGGGGCTACACCTTC. This sequence encodes CASSEARGFGRGYTF. This sequence joins TRBV2 and TRBJ1-2; D is perhaps TRBD1 (5 bases). From germline, CDR1 is SNHLY and CDR2 FYNNEI. The CDR3 covers 15 residues. The V end lost 0 bases, the J end lost 8 bases, and 16 bases lay between the germline ends.

This rearrangement joins TRBV7-6 to TRBJ1-6; no firm D call. Germline CDR1 SGHVS, CDR2 FNYEAQ. V was trimmed by 2 bases and J by 8 bases, leaving 10 bases between them. This CDR3 is 14 amino acids long. In DNA form, the CDR3 reads TGTGCCAGCAGCTTAAGCCCCCCGGATTCACCCCTCCACTTT. Encoded protein: CASSLSPPDSPLHF.

As for this clone: Other DNA sequences in the sample encode the same CDR3. CDR3 bases: TGTGCCAGCAGTTTGTCCAGGCCAGATACGCAGTATTTT. Translation gives CASSLSRPDTQYF. This chain links TRBV27 with TRBJ2-3; no clear D gene. V was trimmed by 3 bases and J by 4 bases, leaving 8 bases between them. Germline V gives CDR1 MNHEY, CDR2 SMNVEV (reference sequence). The CDR3 runs to 13 residues.

This CDR3 reads CASSVDRAGELFF. As DNA, the CDR3 is TGTGCCAGTAGTGTGGACAGGGCCGGGGAGCTGTTTTTT. The V call is TRBV19, the J call TRBJ2-2; 8 nucleotides agree with TRBD1. The CDR3 runs 13 residues. V was clipped by 5 bases and J by 6 bases; unmatched bases: 2. Germline V gene lookup returns CDR1 LNHDA and CDR2 SQIVND (reference sequence).

The genes are TRBV5-1 and TRBJ1-2, with TRBD1 identical over 8 bases. There are 14 residues in the CDR3. Looked up from germline, CDR1 is SGHRS and CDR2 is YFSETQ. With V trimmed by 5 bases and J by 0 bases, 3 bases remained unmatched. CDR3 sequence (DNA): TGCGCCAGCAGAGAACAGGGGGCTAACTATGGCTACACCTTC. Translated: CASREQGANYGYTF.

The genes are TRBV18 and TRBJ2-2; D unclear. Trimming removed 0 bases from V and 6 bases from J, with 5 bases in between. This CDR3 is built from 13 residues. Germline V gene lookup returns CDR1 KGHSH and CDR2 LQKENI. CDR3 bases: TGTGCCAGCTCACCACCGGGCGCCGGGGAGCTGTTTTTT. Its protein is CASSPPGAGELFF.

The chain links TRBV12-3 or TRBV12-4 to TRBJ1-2, with no clear D. With 5 bases removed from V and 4 bases from J, the gap between germline ends came to 11 bases. This CDR3 is built from 13 residues. DNA for the CDR3: TGTGCCAGCAGTCCGGGATTATTCTATGGCTACACCTTC. Its translation: CASSPGLFYGYTF.

This clone has only one observation. In the same sample, other DNA sequences code for this CDR3. This chain connects TRBV27 to TRBJ2-1, with D possibly TRBD2 on 6 matching bases. The CDR3 runs to 15 residues. Trimming stripped 6 bases from V and 4 bases from J, with 16 bases between. CDR1 and CDR2 (germline): MNHEY, SMNVEV (reference sequence). The CDR3 here is CASRLGGSSYNEQFF. In DNA, the CDR3 is TGTGCCAGCAGGCTTGGGGGGAGCTCTTACAATGAGCAGTTCTTC.

V usage is TRBV28 and J usage is TRBJ2-2, with D perhaps matching TRBD2 (7 bases). CDR1 and CDR2 from the germline V gene are MDHEN and SYDVKM. The CDR3 sequence is 17 residues long. V lost 5 bases and J 6 bases, leaving 22 bases between the germline ends. CDR3 residues: CASSPPWGGRSSGELFF. For the CDR3, the DNA is TGTGCCAGCAGTCCCCCTTGGGGGGGGCGTAGTTCCGGGGAGCTGTTTTTT.

V is TRBV5-1 and J is TRBJ2-5, with 10 nucleotides matching TRBD2. V was clipped by 8 bases and J by 5 bases; unmatched bases: 3. Germline loops: CDR1 SGHRS, CDR2 YFSETQ. This CDR3 region has 12 residues. The CDR3: CASQREGETQYF. DNA for the CDR3: TGCGCCAGTCAGCGGGAGGGGGAGACCCAGTACTTC.

The chain has TRBV5-5 and TRBJ2-1; D may be TRBD2 (6 bases). In germline, CDR1 is SGHKS, CDR2 YYEKEE (reference sequence). There are 12 residues in the CDR3. V dropped 0 bases and J dropped 9 bases, with 7 bases sitting between them. Here the CDR3 DNA reads TGTGCCAGCAGCTTGGTTAGCGGTGAGCAGTTCTTC. Translating it yields CASSLVSGEQFF. Full variable domain (missing parts from reference TRBV5-5 and TRBJ2-1): DAGVTQSPTHLIKTRGQQVTLRCSPISGHKSVSWYQQVLGQGPQFIFQYYEKEERGRGNFPDRFSARQFPNYSSELNVNALLLGDSALYLCASSLVSGEQFFGPGTRLTVL.

The chain uses TRBV12-3 or TRBV12-4 and TRBJ2-3; 9 bases align to TRBD1. J was trimmed by 3 bases and V by 9 bases; bases with no gene match: 4. The CDR3 consists of 13 residues. The CDR3 region is CASWTGVTDTQYF. Here the CDR3 DNA reads TGTGCCAGTTGGACAGGGGTTACAGATACGCAGTATTTT.